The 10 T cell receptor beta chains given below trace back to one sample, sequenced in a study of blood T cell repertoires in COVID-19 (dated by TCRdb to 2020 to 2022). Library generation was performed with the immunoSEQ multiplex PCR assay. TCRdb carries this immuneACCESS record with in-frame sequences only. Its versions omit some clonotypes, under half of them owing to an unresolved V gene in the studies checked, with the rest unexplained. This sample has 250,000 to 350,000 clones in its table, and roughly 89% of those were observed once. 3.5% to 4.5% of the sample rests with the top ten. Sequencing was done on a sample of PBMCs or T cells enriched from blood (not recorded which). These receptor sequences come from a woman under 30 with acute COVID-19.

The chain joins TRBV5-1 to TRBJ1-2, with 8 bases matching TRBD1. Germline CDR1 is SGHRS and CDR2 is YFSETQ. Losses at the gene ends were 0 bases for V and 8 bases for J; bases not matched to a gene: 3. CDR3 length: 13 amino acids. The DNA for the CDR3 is TGCGCCAGCAGCTTGGGACAGGGGCGCGGCTACACCTTC. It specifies CASSLGQGRGYTF. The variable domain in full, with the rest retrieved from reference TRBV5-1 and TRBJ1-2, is KAGVTQTPRYLIKTRGQQVTLSCSPISGHRSVSWYQQTPGQGLQFLFEYFSETQRNKGNFPGRFSGRQFSNSRSEMNVSTLELGDSALYLCASSLGQGRGYTFGSGTRLTVV.

Written as DNA, the CDR3 is TGTGCCACCAGCAGCGCCGGGACAGACTATGGCTACACCTTC. Translated, it gives CATSSAGTDYGYTF. The V call is TRBV15, the J call TRBJ1-2; the match to TRBD1 covers 7 bases. This CDR3 comprises 14 residues. V shed 3 bases and J 3 bases; nucleotides not matched to a gene: 4. The germline V gene encodes CDR1 LNHNV and CDR2 YYDKDF (reference sequence).

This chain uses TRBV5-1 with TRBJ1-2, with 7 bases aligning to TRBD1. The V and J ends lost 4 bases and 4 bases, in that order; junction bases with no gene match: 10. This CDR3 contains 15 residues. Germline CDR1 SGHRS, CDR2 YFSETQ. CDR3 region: CASSPTTGPLYGYTF. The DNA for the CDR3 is TGCGCCAGCAGCCCGACGACAGGGCCCCTCTATGGCTACACCTTC.

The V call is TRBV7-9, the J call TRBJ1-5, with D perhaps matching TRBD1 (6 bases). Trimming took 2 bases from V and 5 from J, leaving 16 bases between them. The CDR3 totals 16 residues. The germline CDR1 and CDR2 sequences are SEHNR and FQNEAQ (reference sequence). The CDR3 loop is CASSLWEGGSDQPQHF. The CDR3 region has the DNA TGTGCCAGCAGCTTATGGGAAGGGGGATCGGATCAGCCCCAGCATTTT.

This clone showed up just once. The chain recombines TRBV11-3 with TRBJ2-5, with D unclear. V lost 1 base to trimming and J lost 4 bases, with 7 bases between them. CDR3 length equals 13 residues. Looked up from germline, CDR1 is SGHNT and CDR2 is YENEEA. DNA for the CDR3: TGTGCCAGCAGCTTAGTGCGGCGAGAGACCCAGTACTTC. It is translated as CASSLVRRETQYF.

The CDR3 here is CASRLLQGAADTQYF. CDR3 bases: TGTGCCAGCAGGCTACTACAGGGGGCTGCAGATACGCAGTATTTT. The chain links TRBV28 to TRBJ2-3; TRBD1 aligns across 9 bases. The CDR3 contains 15 residues. Germline-derived CDR1 and CDR2 are MDHEN and SYDVKM. V gave up 6 bases and J gave up 4 bases; unmatched junction bases: 8. Combining the CDR3 with reference TRBV28 and TRBJ2-3 gives the whole variable domain DVKVTQSSRYLVKRTGEKVFLECVQDMDHENMFWYRQDPGLGLRLIYFSYDVKMKEKGDIPEGYSVSREKKERFSLILESASTNQTSMYLCASRLLQGAADTQYFGPGTRLTVL.

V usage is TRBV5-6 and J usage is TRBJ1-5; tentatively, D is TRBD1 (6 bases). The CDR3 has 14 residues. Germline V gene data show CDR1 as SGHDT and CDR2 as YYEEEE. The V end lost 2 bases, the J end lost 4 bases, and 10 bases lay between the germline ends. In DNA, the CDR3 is TGTGCCAGCAGCTTAAGGACAGCAAATCAGCCCCAGCATTTT. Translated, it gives CASSLRTANQPQHF.

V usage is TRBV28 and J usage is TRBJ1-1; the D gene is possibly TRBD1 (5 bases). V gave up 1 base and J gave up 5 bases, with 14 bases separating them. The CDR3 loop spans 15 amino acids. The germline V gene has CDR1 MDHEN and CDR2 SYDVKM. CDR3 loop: CASSLFEGDWTEAFF. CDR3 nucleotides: TGTGCCAGCAGTTTATTCGAAGGGGACTGGACTGAAGCTTTCTTT.

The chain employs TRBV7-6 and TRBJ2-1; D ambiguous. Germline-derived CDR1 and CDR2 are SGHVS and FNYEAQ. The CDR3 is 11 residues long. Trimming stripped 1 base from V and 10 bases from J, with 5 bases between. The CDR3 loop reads CASSLGPEQFF. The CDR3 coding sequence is TGTGCCAGCAGCTTAGGTCCAGAGCAGTTCTTC.

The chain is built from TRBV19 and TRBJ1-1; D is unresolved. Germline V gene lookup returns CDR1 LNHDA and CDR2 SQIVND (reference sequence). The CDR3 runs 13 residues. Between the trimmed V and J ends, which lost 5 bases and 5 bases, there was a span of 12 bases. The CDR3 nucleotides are TGTGCCAGTAGTTCTTCCTCGAGGACTGAAGCTTTCTTT. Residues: CASSSSSRTEAFF.